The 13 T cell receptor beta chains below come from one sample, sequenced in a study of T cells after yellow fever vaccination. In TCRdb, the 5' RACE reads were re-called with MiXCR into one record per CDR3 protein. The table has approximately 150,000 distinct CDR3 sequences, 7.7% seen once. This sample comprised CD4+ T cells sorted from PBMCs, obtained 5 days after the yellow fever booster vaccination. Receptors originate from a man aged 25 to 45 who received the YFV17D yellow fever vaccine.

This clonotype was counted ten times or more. CDR3 DNA: TGCAGTGCGGGGACAGGCACCTACGAGCAGTACTTC. It encodes CSAGTGTYEQYF. V gene TRBV20-1 combines with J gene TRBJ2-7; 8 bases map to TRBD1. Losses at the gene ends were 6 bases for V and 2 bases for J; bases not matched to a gene: 3. CDR1 and CDR2 from the germline V gene are DFQATT and SNEGSKA (reference sequence). The CDR3 covers 12 residues.

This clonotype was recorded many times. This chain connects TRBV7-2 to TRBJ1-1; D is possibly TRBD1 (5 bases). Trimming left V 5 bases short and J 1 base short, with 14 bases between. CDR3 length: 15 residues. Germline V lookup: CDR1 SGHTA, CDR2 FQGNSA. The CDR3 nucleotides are TGTGCCAGCAGCCCAAGGGGATTTTCGAACACTGAAGCTTTCTTT. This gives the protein CASSPRGFSNTEAFF.

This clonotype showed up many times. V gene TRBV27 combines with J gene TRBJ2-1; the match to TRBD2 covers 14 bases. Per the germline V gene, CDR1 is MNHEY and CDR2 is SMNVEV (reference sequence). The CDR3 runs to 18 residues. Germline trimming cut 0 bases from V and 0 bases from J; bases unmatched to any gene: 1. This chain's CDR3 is CASSLSGTSGSSYNEQFF. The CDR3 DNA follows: TGTGCCAGCAGTTTATCTGGGACTAGCGGGAGCTCCTACAATGAGCAGTTCTTC.

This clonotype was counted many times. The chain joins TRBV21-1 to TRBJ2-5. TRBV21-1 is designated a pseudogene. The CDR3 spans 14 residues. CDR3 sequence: CASSPDGLRETQYF. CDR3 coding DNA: TGTGCCAGCAGTCCGGACGGGTTGAGAGAGACCCAGTACTTC.

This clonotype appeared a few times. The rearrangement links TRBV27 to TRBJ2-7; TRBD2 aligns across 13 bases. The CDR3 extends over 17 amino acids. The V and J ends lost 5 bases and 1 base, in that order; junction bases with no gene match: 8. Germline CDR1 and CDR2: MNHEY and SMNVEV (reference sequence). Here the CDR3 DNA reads TGTGCCAGCAGTAAGACCGGGACTAGCGGGGTATCCTACGAGCAGTACTTC. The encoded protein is CASSKTGTSGVSYEQYF.

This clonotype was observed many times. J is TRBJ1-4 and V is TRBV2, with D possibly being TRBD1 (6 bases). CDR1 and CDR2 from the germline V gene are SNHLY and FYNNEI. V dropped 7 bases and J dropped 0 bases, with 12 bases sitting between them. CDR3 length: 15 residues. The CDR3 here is CASIGDITTNEKLFF. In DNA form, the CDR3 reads TGTGCCAGCATTGGGGACATCACAACTAATGAAAAACTGTTTTTT.

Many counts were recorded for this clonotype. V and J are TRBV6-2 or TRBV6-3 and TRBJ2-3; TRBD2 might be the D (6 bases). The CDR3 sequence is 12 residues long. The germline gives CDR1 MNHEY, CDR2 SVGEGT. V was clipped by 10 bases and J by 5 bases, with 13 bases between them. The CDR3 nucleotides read TGTGCCACTCGACTAGTTGGAGATACGCAGTATTTT. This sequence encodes CATRLVGDTQYF.

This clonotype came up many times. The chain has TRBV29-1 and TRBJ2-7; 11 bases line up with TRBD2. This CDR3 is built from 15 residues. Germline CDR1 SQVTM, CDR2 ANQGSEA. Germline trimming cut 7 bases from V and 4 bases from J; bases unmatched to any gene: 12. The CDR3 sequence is CSARNSGRAEYEQYF. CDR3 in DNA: TGCAGCGCCCGAAATAGCGGGAGGGCCGAATACGAGCAGTACTTC.

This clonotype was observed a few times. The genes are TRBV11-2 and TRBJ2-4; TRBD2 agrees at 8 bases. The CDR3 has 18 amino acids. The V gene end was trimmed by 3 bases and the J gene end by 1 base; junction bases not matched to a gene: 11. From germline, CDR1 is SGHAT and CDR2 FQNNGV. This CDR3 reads CASSFRPSGSAAKNIQYF. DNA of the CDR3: TGTGCCAGCAGCTTCCGCCCCAGCGGGAGTGCTGCCAAAAACATTCAGTACTTC.

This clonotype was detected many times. The CDR3 protein is CASSFGTDYEQYF. The CDR3 coding sequence is TGTGCCAGCAGCTTTGGTACAGACTACGAGCAGTACTTC. The chain links TRBV7-6 to TRBJ2-7, with D unclear. Germline V gene data show CDR1 as SGHVS and CDR2 as FNYEAQ. CDR3 length equals 13 residues. Trimming took off 3 bases at V and 3 bases at J, with 9 bases between the two ends.

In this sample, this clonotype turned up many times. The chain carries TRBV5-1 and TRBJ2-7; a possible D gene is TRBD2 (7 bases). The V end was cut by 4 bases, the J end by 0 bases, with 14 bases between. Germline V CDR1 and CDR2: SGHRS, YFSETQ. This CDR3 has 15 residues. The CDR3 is CASSVAGAPSYEQYF. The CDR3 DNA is TGCGCCAGCAGCGTCGCGGGGGCGCCCTCCTACGAGCAGTACTTC.

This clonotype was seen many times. This CDR3 reads CSVADGQETQYF. Written as DNA, the CDR3 is TGCAGCGTTGCGGACGGCCAAGAGACCCAGTACTTC. The genes are TRBV29-1 and TRBJ2-5; D gene uncertain. V was trimmed by 4 bases and J by 1 base, leaving 7 bases between them. The germline V gene has CDR1 SQVTM and CDR2 ANQGSEA. There are 12 residues in the CDR3.

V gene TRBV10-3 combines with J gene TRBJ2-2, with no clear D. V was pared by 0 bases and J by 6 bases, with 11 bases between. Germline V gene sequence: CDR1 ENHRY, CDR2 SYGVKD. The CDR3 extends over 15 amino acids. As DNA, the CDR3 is TGTGCCATCAGTGAGTCGAAAGCGTTCCCCGGGGAGCTGTTTTTT. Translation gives CAISESKAFPGELFF.